Shown below are 30 T cell receptor beta chains from a single sample sequenced in a study of blood T cell repertoires in COVID-19. The repertoire was sequenced with immunoSEQ multiplex PCR; TCRdb's copy has only in-frame clones and lacks some. Here the sample spans some 110,000 clones, roughly 80% being singletons. Sequenced sample: peripheral blood. These receptors came from a man aged 45-65 years with acute or convalescent COVID-19.

The J gene is TRBJ2-7, the V gene TRBV25-1, with a weak D call TRBD1 (6 bases). The CDR3 loop spans 14 amino acids. Germline V CDR1 and CDR2: MGHDK, SYGVNS. The V end lost 10 bases, the J end lost 2 bases, and 18 bases lay between the germline ends. The CDR3 region is CATQTHRDPYEQYF. DNA for the CDR3: TGTGCCACCCAGACGCACAGGGATCCCTACGAGCAGTACTTC.

The chain couples TRBV7-9 to TRBJ2-6, with TRBD1 identical over 9 bases. The CDR3 extends over 16 amino acids. Per germline, CDR1 SEHNR and CDR2 FQNEAQ (reference sequence). V lost 5 bases and J lost 4; bases outside the gene matches: 6. The CDR3 DNA reads as TGTGCCAGCAGCCCCACAGGGGGCGGCGGGGCCAACGTCCTGACTTTC. Protein: CASSPTGGGGANVLTF.

The chain links TRBV5-1 to TRBJ2-1; 10 nucleotides match TRBD2. The length of the CDR3 is 18 residues. Germline CDR1 SGHRS, CDR2 YFSETQ. The junction had 11 bases not matched to a gene; V was cut back by 5 bases and J by 0 bases. DNA of the CDR3: TGCGCCAGCAGAAAGGGACTAGCGTCCCAGAGCTCCTACAATGAGCAGTTCTTC. It is translated as CASRKGLASQSSYNEQFF.

The chain has TRBV27 and TRBJ2-7; TRBD2 agrees at 7 bases. Germline lookup yields CDR1 MNHEY and CDR2 SMNVEV (reference sequence). This CDR3 comprises 15 residues. The junction had 6 bases not matched to a gene; V was cut back by 2 bases and J by 2 bases. DNA of the CDR3: TGTGCCAGCAGTTTACAAGCGGGATCTACCTACGAGCAGTACTTC. It specifies CASSLQAGSTYEQYF.

This clone was picked up one time. The chain joins TRBV3-1 (or the pseudogene TRBV3-2) to TRBJ2-1, with a tentative D call TRBD2 (6 bases). V shed 6 bases and J shed 10 bases, with 13 bases lying between them. The CDR3 totals 12 residues. CDR1 LGHDT and CDR2 YNNKEL come from the germline V gene (reference sequence). This chain's CDR3 is CASSAGQREQFF. Written as DNA, the CDR3 is TGTGCCAGCAGTGCGGGGCAGCGGGAGCAGTTCTTC.

This clone occurred a few times. CDR3 nucleotides: TGCGCCAGCAGTGAAGCGGGCGACCCCTACGAGCAGTACTTC. Amino acid sequence: CASSEAGDPYEQYF. The chain couples TRBV10-1 to TRBJ2-7; tentatively, D is TRBD2 (6 bases). This CDR3 contains 14 residues. Germline CDR1 is WNHNN and CDR2 is SYGVQD (reference sequence). V dropped 3 bases and J dropped 2 bases, with 11 bases sitting between them.

The genes are TRBV5-1 and TRBJ2-3, with 9 bases that match TRBD2. The V and J ends lost 4 bases and 1 base, in that order; junction bases with no gene match: 4. The CDR3 is made up of 15 amino acids. Germline CDR1 SGHRS, CDR2 YFSETQ. Here the CDR3 reads CASSVAGDGTDTQYF. DNA for the CDR3: TGCGCCAGCAGCGTAGCGGGAGACGGCACAGATACGCAGTATTTT.

The gene calls are TRBV6-5 and TRBJ1-2; 7 nucleotides align to TRBD1. V was pared by 5 bases and J by 3 bases, with 0 bases of the junction left unmatched. The CDR3 runs to 12 residues. Per germline, CDR1 MNHEY and CDR2 SVGAGI. This CDR3 is CASSQGDYGYTF. As DNA, the CDR3 is TGTGCCAGCAGTCAGGGGGACTATGGCTACACCTTC.

The chain employs TRBV7-9 and TRBJ2-5, with 7 bases lining up with TRBD1. V lost 2 bases to trimming and J lost 2 bases; unmatched junction nucleotides: 2. The length of the CDR3 is 14 residues. Germline lookup yields CDR1 SEHNR and CDR2 FQNEAQ (reference sequence). CDR3 in DNA: TGTGCCAGCAGCTTAACGACAGGGCAAGAGACCCAGTACTTC. Translation gives CASSLTTGQETQYF.

This sequence joins TRBV21-1 and TRBJ2-2; TRBD1, the D gene given by the table, was not confirmed from the DNA. TRBV21-1 is labeled a pseudogene. The CDR3 length is 17 residues. Written as DNA, the CDR3 is TGTGCCAGCAGCAAGCAAGGGCACAGGGGGCAAGGCGGGGAGCTGTTTTTT. This codes for CASSKQGHRGQGGELFF.

The rearrangement uses TRBV12-2 and TRBJ2-7; the table assigns TRBD2, which was not confirmed against the DNA. TRBV12-2 is tagged as a pseudogene. The CDR3 runs to 18 residues. The CDR3 protein is CASRLVVEGGRERREQYF. The CDR3 nucleotides are TGTGCAAGTCGCTTAGTTGTCGAAGGTGGGCGGGAGAGGCGAGAGCAGTACTTC.

There are a few counts of this clone. This chain joins TRBV25-1 and TRBJ2-7; TRBD1 aligns across 11 bases. Per the germline V gene, CDR1 is MGHDK and CDR2 is SYGVNS. Trimming took 6 bases from V and 1 from J; bases not matched to a gene: 2. The CDR3 runs to 14 residues. The CDR3 DNA is TGTGCCAGCAGGGGGACAGGGGGTTCCTACGAGCAGTACTTC. It codes for CASRGTGGSYEQYF.

The chain is built from TRBV27 and TRBJ2-1; the D gene is possibly TRBD2 (6 bases). The CDR3 covers 18 residues. With 4 bases removed from V and 5 bases from J, the gap between germline ends came to 24 bases. Germline loops: CDR1 MNHEY, CDR2 SMNVEV (reference sequence). CDR3 nucleotide sequence: TGTGCCAGCAGTTCGGACCCACCGGGACCCGGGGGAGACAATGAGCAGTTCTTC. Protein sequence: CASSSDPPGPGGDNEQFF.

The chain is built from TRBV7-6 and TRBJ2-2; 8 bases match TRBD2. The CDR3 is made up of 16 amino acids. Losses at the gene ends were 1 base for V and 4 bases for J; bases not matched to a gene: 5. Germline CDR1 SGHVS, CDR2 FNYEAQ. CDR3 coding DNA: TGTGCCAGCAGCTTAGATGCGGGGGGTGGCACCGGGGAGCTGTTTTTT. Residues: CASSLDAGGGTGELFF.

This chain links TRBV9 with TRBJ1-3; D remains ambiguous. Looked up from germline, CDR1 is SGDLS and CDR2 is YYNGEE. Trimming removed 0 bases at V and 0 bases at J, with 13 bases between. The length of the CDR3 is 17 residues. DNA of the CDR3: TGTGCCAGCAGCGTAGAACCGACTCCGAGCTCTGGAAACACCATATATTTT. Translation: CASSVEPTPSSGNTIYF.

The gene calls are TRBV11-2 and TRBJ1-1; TRBD1 matches 9 bases. The germline V gene encodes CDR1 SGHAT and CDR2 FQNNGV. V gave up 5 bases and J gave up 12 bases; unmatched junction bases: 10. CDR3 length: 13 residues. The CDR3 spells CASSVTGGVGTFF. The CDR3 DNA follows: TGTGCCAGCAGCGTAACAGGGGGCGTCGGAACTTTCTTT.

Remarks on this clone: Other DNA sequences from this sample encode an identical CDR3 as well. The chain links TRBV5-6 to TRBJ2-5; tentative D call: TRBD1 (5 bases). V was cut by 1 base and J by 4 bases, with 8 bases left in between. The CDR3 is 13 amino acids. Per the germline V gene, CDR1 is SGHDT and CDR2 is YYEEEE. The CDR3, as DNA: TGTGCCAGCAGCTTGATGCAGGGAGAGACCCAGTACTTC. Its protein product is CASSLMQGETQYF.

This clone was detected a few times. This sequence joins TRBV2 and TRBJ2-7, with 8 bases fitting TRBD1. Looked up from germline, CDR1 is SNHLY and CDR2 is FYNNEI. The CDR3 extends over 14 amino acids. The junction had 7 bases not matched to a gene; V was cut back by 7 bases and J by 2 bases. The CDR3 region has the DNA TGTGCCAGCACGACGGACAGGGAACCCTACGAGCAGTACTTC. Its protein is CASTTDREPYEQYF. Full variable domain (outside the CDR3, taken from reference TRBV2 and TRBJ2-7): EPEVTQTPSHQVTQMGQEVILRCVPISNHLYFYWYRQILGQKVEFLVSFYNNEISEKSEIFDDQFSVERPDGSNFTLKIRSTKLEDSAMYFCASTTDREPYEQYFGPGTRLTVT.

This clone was seen many times. The CDR3 reads CASSGSGRALTDTQYF. The DNA of the CDR3 is TGTGCCAGCAGTGGTAGCGGGAGGGCCCTAACAGATACGCAGTATTTT. The chain has TRBV6-1 and TRBJ2-3; 11 nucleotides match TRBD2. Trimming removed 4 bases from V and 3 bases from J; junction bases left unmatched: 6. CDR1 MNHNS and CDR2 SASEGT come from the germline V gene. This CDR3 has 16 residues.

This chain joins TRBV6-6 and TRBJ2-1; TRBD2 might be the D (6 bases). Per germline, CDR1 MNHNY and CDR2 SVGAGI (reference sequence). The germline V and J ends were trimmed by 6 bases and 3 bases, with 12 bases remaining between them. The CDR3 is 14 residues long. CDR3 region: CASRLAEGYNEQFF. In nucleotides, the CDR3 is TGTGCCAGCAGATTAGCGGAGGGCTACAATGAGCAGTTCTTC.

The rearrangement links TRBV21-1 to TRBJ2-7; TRBD1, the D gene given by the table, was not confirmed from the DNA. TRBV21-1 is a documented pseudogene. This CDR3 has 17 residues. The CDR3: CASSKALGQGDSYEQYF. In DNA, the CDR3 is TGTGCCAGCAGCAAAGCGCTTGGACAGGGGGACTCCTACGAGCAGTACTTC.

This clone was seen only once. The V gene is TRBV9, the J gene TRBJ1-1; D not resolved. Germline lookup yields CDR1 SGDLS and CDR2 YYNGEE. V shed 0 bases and J shed 2 bases, with 11 bases lying between them. This CDR3 has 15 residues. CDR3 in amino acids: CASSVGATINTEAFF. The DNA for the CDR3 is TGTGCCAGCAGCGTAGGGGCTACAATAAACACTGAAGCTTTCTTT.

This clone came up once. The chain links TRBV18 to TRBJ2-7; 7 nucleotides line up with TRBD1. From germline, CDR1 is KGHSH and CDR2 LQKENI. CDR3 length equals 14 residues. Trimming took 1 base from V and 2 from J; bases not matched to a gene: 2. CDR3 in DNA: TGTGCCAGCTCACCACGACAGGGTACCTACGAGCAGTACTTC. Its protein product is CASSPRQGTYEQYF. The entire variable domain, with the rest obtained from reference TRBV18 and TRBJ2-7, is as follows: NAGVMQNPRHLVRRRGQEARLRCSPMKGHSHVYWYRQLPEEGLKFMVYLQKENIIDESGMPKERFSAEFPKEGPSILRIQQVVRGDSAAYFCASSPRQGTYEQYFGPGTRLTVT.

This clone showed up just a few times. The genes are TRBV12-5 and TRBJ1-2, with D unresolved. This CDR3 contains 13 residues. V lost 0 bases and J lost 8, with 10 bases in between. Germline lookup yields CDR1 LGHNT and CDR2 FRNRAP. As DNA, the CDR3 is TGTGCTAGTGGTTTGGTAACTTTCGAGGGCTACACCTTC. Its translation: CASGLVTFEGYTF.

The chain has TRBV12-3 or TRBV12-4 and TRBJ1-1; D unclear. V shed 3 bases and J shed 3 bases, with 5 bases lying between them. This CDR3 spans 12 amino acids. CDR3: CASSFSDTEAFF. The DNA for the CDR3 is TGTGCCAGCAGTTTCAGCGACACTGAAGCTTTCTTT.

The V and J genes are TRBV29-1 and TRBJ2-7, with D maybe TRBD2 (6 bases). The CDR3 has 11 residues. Per the germline V gene, CDR1 is SQVTM and CDR2 is ANQGSEA. With 5 bases removed from V and 5 bases from J, the gap between germline ends came to 10 bases. The CDR3 loop is CSVMRRDEQYF. The DNA for the CDR3 is TGCAGCGTTATGAGGAGGGACGAGCAGTACTTC.

The chain employs TRBV19 and TRBJ1-5; D gene ambiguous. V was shortened by 4 bases and J by 0 bases, with 10 bases between the two germline ends. This CDR3 comprises 15 residues. Germline V lookup: CDR1 LNHDA, CDR2 SQIVND (reference sequence). The DNA for the CDR3 is TGTGCCAGTAGTAAACTGTCTAATAGCAATCAGCCCCAGCATTTT. It yields the protein CASSKLSNSNQPQHF.

The J gene is TRBJ1-2, the V gene TRBV6-5; 7 bases line up with TRBD1. The trim removed 8 bases at V and 6 bases at J, leaving 3 bases unmatched. This CDR3 has 11 amino acids. CDR1 and CDR2 (germline): MNHEY, SVGAGI. The CDR3 protein is CASGDRDGYTF. In DNA, the CDR3 is TGTGCCAGCGGAGACAGGGATGGCTACACCTTC.

V gene TRBV7-9 combines with J gene TRBJ1-2; D ambiguous. Germline V gene sequence: CDR1 SEHNR, CDR2 FQNEAQ (reference sequence). The V end lost 3 bases, the J end lost 3 bases, and 14 bases lay between the germline ends. The CDR3 extends over 15 amino acids. CDR3 residues: CASSFHPEGYYGYTF. In DNA, the CDR3 is TGTGCCAGCAGCTTTCATCCGGAGGGATACTATGGCTACACCTTC. Using reference TRBV7-9 and TRBJ1-2 for the parts outside the CDR3, the full variable domain is DTGVSQNPRHKITKRGQNVTFRCDPISEHNRLYWYRQTLGQGPEFLTYFQNEAQLEKSRLLSDRFSAERPKGSFSTLEIQRTEQGDSAMYLCASSFHPEGYYGYTFGSGTRLTVV.

The rearrangement uses TRBV6-1 and TRBJ1-3; possibly TRBD1 for D (5 bases). The CDR3 extends over 18 amino acids. Trimming took off 0 bases at V and 0 bases at J, with 15 bases between the two ends. The germline gives CDR1 MNHNS, CDR2 SASEGT. Written as DNA, the CDR3 is TGTGCCAGCAGTGAAGCATCGTGGGGACTCCTCTCTGGAAACACCATATATTTT. Residues: CASSEASWGLLSGNTIYF.